The next 27 T cell receptor beta chains were all read from a single sample in a study of shared clonotypes between healthy human individuals. Clones were sequenced by immunoSEQ multiplex PCR, and TCRdb holds only the in-frame ones, with some missing. This sample has about 1.1 million clones, with 75% to 85% found just once. The sample taken for sequencing was memory CD4+ T cells from PBMCs. The subset denotes: CD45RA-negative fraction. Source of these receptors: a man between 18 and 29 years old in good health. Some clones in this sample may be carry-over from other donors' samples.

A note on this clone: The DNA is omitted, as the CDR3 cannot be located on it reliably, and the CDR3 follows TCRdb's listing. V usage is TRBV1 and J usage is TRBJ2-3; TRBD2, the table's D call, was not compared with the DNA. TRBV1 corresponds to a pseudogene. The CDR3 is made up of 19 amino acids, end residues included. CDR3 loop: CTSSQFSGRGYPCTDTQYF.

CDR3 in DNA: TGTGCCAGCAGTTTCACCGGGACAGCCTATGGCTACACCTTC. It codes for CASSFTGTAYGYTF. The V and J genes are TRBV11-2 and TRBJ1-2; TRBD1 agrees at 7 bases. The CDR3 is 14 residues long. Germline trimming cut 6 bases from V and 4 bases from J; bases unmatched to any gene: 8. Germline V CDR1 and CDR2: SGHAT, FQNNGV.

This chain joins TRBV27 and TRBJ2-7; TRBD1 is a possible D gene (5 bases). CDR1 MNHEY and CDR2 SMNVEV come from the germline V gene (reference sequence). CDR3 size: 17 residues. Trimming removed 3 bases from V and 5 bases from J, with 23 bases in between. The CDR3 coding sequence is TGTGCCAGCAGTTTTTTGTCCAATCTCAGGGTGAGGAACGAGCAGTACTTC. Residues: CASSFLSNLRVRNEQYF.

The chain has TRBV2 and TRBJ2-7; possibly TRBD2 for D (7 bases). Trimming shortened V by 8 bases and J by 6 bases, and 20 bases separated the two germline ends. Germline loops: CDR1 SNHLY, CDR2 FYNNEI. The CDR3 is made up of 14 amino acids. CDR3 sequence (DNA): TGTGCCAGCGGGGGGGCTACCGGAACTTCCGAGCAGTACTTC. Encoded protein: CASGGATGTSEQYF. Full variable domain (missing parts from reference TRBV2 and TRBJ2-7): EPEVTQTPSHQVTQMGQEVILRCVPISNHLYFYWYRQILGQKVEFLVSFYNNEISEKSEIFDDQFSVERPDGSNFTLKIRSTKLEDSAMYFCASGGATGTSEQYFGPGTRLTVT.

The chain joins TRBV7-9 to TRBJ2-1; the D gene is possibly TRBD1 (6 bases). Trimming left V 3 bases short and J 7 bases short, with 13 bases between. CDR1 and CDR2 (germline): SEHNR, FQNEAQ (reference sequence). This CDR3 contains 14 residues. The CDR3 region has the DNA TGTGCCAGCAGCTTTTCTACAGGGATGAATGAGCAGTTCTTC. Protein: CASSFSTGMNEQFF.

The genes are TRBV2 and TRBJ1-4; 7 bases fit TRBD1. The CDR3 spans 16 residues. The junction had 6 bases not matched to a gene; V was cut back by 4 bases and J by 1 base. CDR1 SNHLY and CDR2 FYNNEI come from the germline V gene. CDR3 in amino acids: CASSGRQGGTNEKLFF. DNA for the CDR3: TGTGCCAGCAGTGGGAGGCAGGGGGGAACTAATGAAAAACTGTTTTTT. Looking up the rest from reference TRBV2 and TRBJ1-4 gives the full variable domain: EPEVTQTPSHQVTQMGQEVILRCVPISNHLYFYWYRQILGQKVEFLVSFYNNEISEKSEIFDDQFSVERPDGSNFTLKIRSTKLEDSAMYFCASSGRQGGTNEKLFFGSGTQLSVL.

This rearrangement joins TRBV21-1 to TRBJ2-2. TRBV21-1 is a listed pseudogene. The CDR3 is 14 amino acids. CDR3 sequence reads: CAELHGENTGELFF. The CDR3, as DNA: TGTGCCGAGTTGCATGGGGAGAACACCGGGGAGCTGTTTTTT.

This clone came up once. This chain uses TRBV7-9 with TRBJ1-4, with TRBD1 matching over 7 bases. Looked up from germline, CDR1 is SEHNR and CDR2 is FQNEAQ (reference sequence). The CDR3 is 15 amino acids. V dropped 4 bases and J dropped 8; count of bases not matched to a gene: 10. The CDR3 DNA follows: TGTGCCAGCAGCTCGTACCGGGACAGTGCCGAAAAACTGTTTTTT. Protein sequence: CASSSYRDSAEKLFF.

The rearrangement joins TRBV29-1 to TRBJ1-1, with D unresolved. This CDR3 contains 11 residues. In germline, CDR1 is SQVTM, CDR2 ANQGSEA. Trimming took off 5 bases at V and 4 bases at J, with 8 bases between the two ends. Here the CDR3 DNA reads TGCAGCGTTAGGTGGGCCACTGAAGCTTTCTTT. It translates to CSVRWATEAFF.

CDR3 nucleotide sequence: TGTGCCAGCAGCCCTATGGGGATTCCTGAAGCTTTCTTT. Translating gives CASSPMGIPEAFF. The chain carries TRBV7-3 and TRBJ1-1; D uncertain. The V end was cut by 5 bases, the J end by 6 bases, with 13 bases between. Germline V lookup: CDR1 SGHTA, CDR2 FQGTGA. The CDR3 has 13 residues.

V is TRBV5-6 and J is TRBJ1-6, with 7 positions matching TRBD1. The ends lost 4 bases at V and 5 bases at J; junction bases unmatched: 3. CDR3 length: 14 amino acids. CDR1 is SGHDT and CDR2 is YYEEEE in the germline V gene. The CDR3 DNA reads as TGTGCCAGCAGCCGGGGGACAGATAATTCACCCCTCCACTTT. Protein product: CASSRGTDNSPLHF.

V usage is TRBV4-1 and J usage is TRBJ2-7, with TRBD2 matching over 7 bases. The V gene's germline CDR1 is MGHRA and CDR2 YSYEKL. The CDR3 has 16 amino acids. J lost 0 bases, V lost 2 bases, and 7 bases had no gene match. CDR3 region: CASSQPGTTSSYEQYF. CDR3 in DNA: TGCGCCAGCAGCCAACCCGGGACTACAAGCTCCTACGAGCAGTACTTC.

The chain combines TRBV9 with TRBJ1-1, with a tentative D call TRBD1 (6 bases). Germline CDR1 and CDR2: SGDLS and YYNGEE. This CDR3 spans 14 amino acids. V lost 0 bases and J lost 4, with 10 bases in between. CDR3 coding DNA: TGTGCCAGCAGCGTAGCAGGGGTTGGCACTGAAGCTTTCTTT. It translates to CASSVAGVGTEAFF.

The chain employs TRBV2 and TRBJ1-5; the match to TRBD1 covers 7 bases. Losses at the gene ends were 6 bases for V and 5 bases for J; bases not matched to a gene: 10. CDR1 SNHLY and CDR2 FYNNEI come from the germline V gene. This CDR3 has 15 residues. DNA of the CDR3: TGTGCCAGCAGCGAGCAAGGGACAGCGTATCAGCCCCAGCATTTT. Amino acid sequence: CASSEQGTAYQPQHF.

This clone has just one count. The chain has TRBV18 and TRBJ2-3; D unresolved. The CDR3 covers 14 residues. Germline V lookup: CDR1 KGHSH, CDR2 LQKENI. Deletions cut 2 bases from V and 6 bases from J, with 12 bases between. The CDR3 protein is CASSPIPQGDTQYF. The CDR3 DNA follows: TGTGCCAGCTCACCAATCCCCCAAGGGGATACGCAGTATTTT.

The V gene is TRBV4-2, the J gene TRBJ2-3; D ambiguous. CDR1 is LGHNA, CDR2 YNFKEQ, per germline. Trimming pared 4 bases from V and 3 bases from J, leaving 11 bases between. CDR3 length: 14 amino acids. The DNA of the CDR3 is TGTGCCAGCAGCCCGAGTAGGGTAACAGATACGCAGTATTTT. Its protein product is CASSPSRVTDTQYF.

The CDR3 protein is CSVEDSTGTFEQYF. The CDR3 DNA reads as TGCAGCGTTGAAGATAGCACAGGGACTTTCGAGCAGTACTTC. V usage is TRBV29-1 and J usage is TRBJ2-7; D tentatively reads TRBD1 or TRBD2 (6 bases each). Trimming took 0 bases from V and 6 from J, leaving 15 bases between them. In germline, CDR1 is SQVTM, CDR2 ANQGSEA. The CDR3 consists of 14 residues.

This chain links TRBV9 with TRBJ2-5; the D call may be TRBD1 or TRBD2 (5 bases each). V was pared by 2 bases and J by 4 bases, with 18 bases between. The CDR3 loop spans 16 amino acids. CDR1 and CDR2 (germline): SGDLS, YYNGEE. The CDR3 region is CASSVGSGTIRETQYF. For the CDR3, the DNA is TGTGCCAGCAGCGTGGGATCCGGGACGATTAGAGAGACCCAGTACTTC.

This chain uses TRBV5-1 with TRBJ1-1; D call uncertain. V lost 0 bases and J lost 7, with 13 bases in between. The CDR3 contains 14 residues. The V gene's germline CDR1 is SGHRS and CDR2 YFSETQ. The DNA of the CDR3 is TGCGCCAGCAGCTTGGGAGATTTTTCTGTTGAAGCTTTCTTT. Translating it yields CASSLGDFSVEAFF.

The gene calls are TRBV4-2 and TRBJ2-2; D uncertain. Germline CDR1 and CDR2: LGHNA and YNFKEQ. V gave up 7 bases and J gave up 2 bases, with 14 bases separating them. The CDR3 totals 15 residues. In DNA form, the CDR3 reads TGTGCCAGCACCCCCGGGTCCATAAACACCGGGGAGCTGTTTTTT. This codes for CASTPGSINTGELFF.

The rearrangement uses TRBV30 and TRBJ1-4, with D unclear. CDR3 length: 13 amino acids. V was cut by 2 bases and J by 5 bases, with 9 bases left in between. Germline CDR1 and CDR2: GTSNPN and SVGIG (reference sequence). The CDR3 nucleotides are TGTGCCTGGAGTACCGGACCGAATGAAAAACTGTTTTTT. It is translated as CAWSTGPNEKLFF.

The rearrangement joins TRBV7-3 to TRBJ2-5, with D possibly being TRBD1 or TRBD2 (6 bases each). Germline values: CDR1 SGHTA, CDR2 FQGTGA. V was trimmed by 5 bases and J by 5 bases, leaving 18 bases between them. This CDR3 region has 15 residues. The CDR3 spells CASSPQPTGRETQYF. The CDR3 nucleotides read TGTGCCAGCAGCCCACAGCCTACAGGGAGGGAGACCCAGTACTTC.

The CDR3: CASSFFGRARNTEAFF. CDR3 sequence (DNA): TGTGCCAGCAGTTTTTTTGGCAGAGCCCGGAACACTGAAGCTTTCTTT. The V gene is TRBV28, the J gene TRBJ1-1, with no clear D. The CDR3 contains 16 residues. Trimming removed 3 bases from V and 1 base from J, with 15 bases in between. Germline CDR1 reads MDHEN; CDR2 reads SYDVKM.

The chain uses TRBV18 and TRBJ1-4; the D is unclear. Looked up from germline, CDR1 is KGHSH and CDR2 is LQKENI. V lost 4 bases, J lost 6 bases, and 9 bases lay in between. This CDR3 spans 13 amino acids. CDR3 amino acids: CASSRSVDEKLFF. Here the CDR3 DNA reads TGTGCCAGCTCACGCAGCGTAGATGAAAAACTGTTTTTT.

The chain joins TRBV7-2 to TRBJ2-1; D is unresolved. Germline V gene data show CDR1 as SGHTA and CDR2 as FQGNSA. This CDR3 has 15 amino acids. V lost 1 base, J lost 2 bases, and 9 bases lay in between. CDR3 residues: CASSLVPEAYNEQFF. The CDR3 bases are TGTGCCAGCAGCTTAGTTCCAGAGGCCTACAATGAGCAGTTCTTC.

This chain joins TRBV6-5 and TRBJ2-7, with no clear D. Germline CDR1 is MNHEY and CDR2 is SVGAGI. The V gene lost 0 bases and the J gene lost 3 bases, with 15 bases spanning the gap. This CDR3 has 16 residues. CDR3 sequence reads: CASSYSSLSSIYEQYF. CDR3 in DNA: TGTGCCAGCAGTTACTCCTCTCTCTCCTCGATCTACGAGCAGTACTTC.

The J gene is TRBJ1-3, the V gene TRBV2, with TRBD1 as a possible D gene (6 bases). From germline, CDR1 is SNHLY and CDR2 FYNNEI. The CDR3 has 13 residues. Trimming cost V 8 bases and J 4 bases, with 12 bases left between them. CDR3 nucleotides: TGTGCCAGCTCTTCAGGGGTCGGAAACACCATATATTTT. Amino acid sequence: CASSSGVGNTIYF. Filled out from reference TRBV2 and TRBJ1-3, the complete variable domain reads EPEVTQTPSHQVTQMGQEVILRCVPISNHLYFYWYRQILGQKVEFLVSFYNNEISEKSEIFDDQFSVERPDGSNFTLKIRSTKLEDSAMYFCASSSGVGNTIYFGEGSWLTVV.